Below, 18 T cell receptor beta chains from the same sample are listed, as sequenced in a study of T cell changes during pregnancy in multiple sclerosis. The repertoire was sequenced with immunoSEQ multiplex PCR; TCRdb's copy has only in-frame clones and lacks some. Counted here are some 70,000 clones, approximately 92% occurring once; the ten biggest clones make up roughly 2.1%. Specimen: peripheral blood, collected in the first trimester of pregnancy. The receptors here all came from a female donor with multiple sclerosis, enrolled in a pregnancy study.

This clone appeared once. In nucleotides, the CDR3 is TGTGCCAGCAAAGGGGCTGGAAACACCATATATTTT. Residues: CASKGAGNTIYF. The rearrangement uses TRBV5-6 and TRBJ1-3; D may be TRBD1 (5 bases). Trimming took 6 bases from V and 2 from J, leaving 6 bases between them. Looked up from germline, CDR1 is SGHDT and CDR2 is YYEEEE. This CDR3 region has 12 residues.

The chain employs TRBV19 and TRBJ1-3; TRBD1 aligns across 7 bases. CDR1 is LNHDA and CDR2 is SQIVND in the germline V gene (reference sequence). CDR3 length: 15 amino acids. Trimming cost V 10 bases and J 1 base; bases outside gene matches: 10. CDR3 nucleotide sequence: TGTGCCACCACCCCCTTGACAGGGTCTGGAAACACCATATATTTT. Protein: CATTPLTGSGNTIYF.

The J gene is TRBJ2-1, the V gene TRBV27; D is possibly TRBD2 (6 bases). CDR3 length: 15 amino acids. CDR1 and CDR2 (germline): MNHEY, SMNVEV (reference sequence). V gave up 3 bases and J gave up 5 bases, with 14 bases separating them. DNA for the CDR3: TGTGCCAGCAGTTTGTGGGCAACGGGGGACAATGAGCAGTTCTTC. It specifies CASSLWATGDNEQFF.

This chain connects TRBV7-9 to TRBJ2-1; D is perhaps TRBD1 (7 bases). Trimming took 5 bases from V and 10 from J, leaving 30 bases between them. This CDR3 is built from 18 residues. From germline, CDR1 is SEHNR and CDR2 FQNEAQ (reference sequence). The CDR3 nucleotides are TGTGCCAGCAGCAATAAATACGGGGGACAGATCTTCCCAGGGGAGCAGTTCTTC. Translating gives CASSNKYGGQIFPGEQFF.

The chain joins TRBV20-1 to TRBJ2-7; perhaps TRBD1 as D (6 bases). Trimming pared 6 bases from V and 3 bases from J, leaving 9 bases between. This CDR3 is 11 amino acids long. From germline, CDR1 is DFQATT and CDR2 SNEGSKA (reference sequence). CDR3 in DNA: TGCAGTGCCCGGGACAACTACGAGCAGTACTTC. This codes for CSARDNYEQYF.

The CDR3 DNA is TGTGCCAGCAGCTTGTGGCAGGGTCAGGAGACCCAGTACTTC. This gives the protein CASSLWQGQETQYF. The rearrangement joins TRBV11-1 to TRBJ2-5; D possibly corresponds to TRBD1 (5 bases). Germline V gene sequence: CDR1 SGHAT, CDR2 FQDESV (reference sequence). CDR3 size: 14 residues. V dropped 3 bases and J dropped 5 bases, with 13 bases sitting between them.

The chain carries TRBV27 and TRBJ2-5, with 12 nucleotides matching TRBD1. The J segment lost 5 bases and the V segment lost 7 bases, leaving 8 bases of the junction unmatched. The germline gives CDR1 MNHEY, CDR2 SMNVEV (reference sequence). The CDR3 sequence is 15 residues long. CDR3 in amino acids: CASTKGQGAGETQYF. In DNA form, the CDR3 reads TGTGCCAGCACCAAGGGACAGGGGGCAGGGGAGACCCAGTACTTC.

The V gene is TRBV19, the J gene TRBJ1-1; 12 bases fit TRBD1. V shed 6 bases and J 2 bases; nucleotides not matched to a gene: 7. The CDR3 sequence is 16 residues long. CDR1 and CDR2 from the germline V gene are LNHDA and SQIVND (reference sequence). The CDR3 here is CASRPGQGAYNTEAFF. The CDR3, as DNA: TGTGCCAGTAGGCCGGGACAGGGGGCTTATAACACTGAAGCTTTCTTT.

This CDR3 reads CASSSYRVQETQYF. The CDR3 coding sequence is TGTGCCAGCAGTTCCTACAGGGTTCAAGAGACCCAGTACTTC. The chain has TRBV7-9 and TRBJ2-5, with a weak D call TRBD1 (6 bases). CDR3 size: 14 residues. With 6 bases removed from V and 2 bases from J, the gap between germline ends came to 13 bases. Germline assignment: CDR1 SEHNR and CDR2 FQNEAQ (reference sequence).

The genes are TRBV6-1 and TRBJ2-7; 7 bases map to TRBD2. The CDR3 has 14 amino acids. Germline V lookup: CDR1 MNHNS, CDR2 SASEGT. With V trimmed by 6 bases and J by 3 bases, 8 bases remained unmatched. Written as DNA, the CDR3 is TGTGCCAGCAGGCGCGGGAGATGGGACTACGAGCAGTACTTC. Translation: CASRRGRWDYEQYF.

This clone was counted once. This chain connects TRBV11-3 to TRBJ2-2; 10 bases agree with TRBD2. Trimming took 4 bases from V and 4 from J; bases not matched to a gene: 9. The CDR3 length is 17 residues. Germline V gene sequence: CDR1 SGHNT, CDR2 YENEEA. The CDR3 region is CASSSLASGGRTGELFF. The CDR3 bases are TGTGCCAGCAGCTCCCTCGCTAGCGGGGGCCGCACCGGGGAGCTGTTTTTT. Full variable domain (outside the CDR3, taken from reference TRBV11-3 and TRBJ2-2): EAGVVQSPRYKIIEKKQPVAFWCNPISGHNTLYWYLQNLGQGPELLIRYENEEAVDDSQLPKDRFSAERLKGVDSTLKIQPAELGDSAVYLCASSSLASGGRTGELFFGEGSRLTVL.

The V call is TRBV30, the J call TRBJ1-2, with 9 bases aligning to TRBD1. CDR1 is GTSNPN and CDR2 is SVGIG in the germline V gene (reference sequence). V dropped 1 base and J dropped 6; count of bases not matched to a gene: 3. The CDR3 is 13 amino acids. CDR3 residues: CAWSAGTGNGYTF. The CDR3 coding sequence is TGTGCCTGGAGTGCCGGGACAGGGAATGGCTACACCTTC.

The gene calls are TRBV27 and TRBJ2-1, with 10 bases aligning to TRBD2. The CDR3 sequence is 15 residues long. With 6 bases clipped from V and 6 bases from J, the junction kept 8 bases outside the gene matches. CDR1 and CDR2 from the germline V gene are MNHEY and SMNVEV (reference sequence). The CDR3 sequence is CASRPSGSRGNEQFF. Written as DNA, the CDR3 is TGTGCCAGCAGGCCTAGCGGGAGTCGTGGCAATGAGCAGTTCTTC.

This clone has a handful of counts. This chain uses TRBV14 with TRBJ2-7, with D possibly being TRBD2 (6 bases). The CDR3 runs to 15 residues. From germline, CDR1 is SGHDN and CDR2 FVKESK. V was trimmed by 0 bases and J by 2 bases, leaving 11 bases between them. In nucleotides, the CDR3 is TGTGCCAGCAGCCAAGATAAGCGGGTAGCCTACGAGCAGTACTTC. It codes for CASSQDKRVAYEQYF.

This chain links TRBV5-1 with TRBJ1-1, with D maybe TRBD1 (5 bases). V shed 2 bases and J shed 1 base, with 9 bases lying between them. This CDR3 has 14 amino acids. CDR1 is SGHRS and CDR2 is YFSETQ in the germline V gene. CDR3 in DNA: TGCGCCAGCAGCTTAGGACAAACGAACACTGAAGCTTTCTTT. Translated, it gives CASSLGQTNTEAFF.

As for this clone: One junction end does not reproduce the germline sequence, and a read error may be involved. CDR3 sequence: CASSQGHGSLELDF. CDR3 DNA: TGTGCCAGCAGCCAGGGGCACGGTTCTCTGGAATTGGATTTT. The chain couples TRBV2 to TRBJ1-3; a possible D gene is TRBD1 (6 bases). Germline V gene lookup returns CDR1 SNHLY and CDR2 FYNNEI. The CDR3 has 14 residues.

This rearrangement joins TRBV5-6 to TRBJ1-5; D ambiguous. This CDR3 is built from 12 residues. CDR1 and CDR2 (germline): SGHDT, YYEEEE. The V end lost 1 base, the J end lost 12 bases, and 11 bases lay between the germline ends. CDR3 in DNA: TGTGCCAGCAGCTTGAGCCGGAGATTCCAGCATTTT. Translated, it gives CASSLSRRFQHF.

V usage is TRBV6-5 and J usage is TRBJ1-2; TRBD1 matches 7 bases. V lost 5 bases and J lost 6; bases outside the gene matches: 6. Germline CDR1 and CDR2: MNHEY and SVGAGI. The CDR3 runs to 13 residues. The CDR3 region has the DNA TGTGCCAGCAGTACAACGACAGGGAATGGCTACACCTTC. Its translation: CASSTTTGNGYTF.